These 15 T cell receptor beta chains share one sample of origin, sequenced in a study of CD4 T cell repertoires in COVID-19. Here immunoSEQ multiplex PCR was the method, and the copy in TCRdb shows in-frame clones only, minus some. Of 20,000 to 25,000 clones in the sample, around 87% were seen once. These memory T cells were uncultured and sequenced directly after ex vivo isolation. Sequences were derived from central memory CD4+ T cells from blood, sampled before the COVID-19 pandemic. These receptors originate from a human donor who had COVID-19.

The rearrangement joins TRBV15 to TRBJ2-3; 14 bases map to TRBD2. Germline assignment: CDR1 LNHNV and CDR2 YYDKDF (reference sequence). With V trimmed by 8 bases and J by 4 bases, 5 bases remained unmatched. This CDR3 region has 15 residues. The CDR3 here is CATETSGRGSDTQYF. The CDR3 region has the DNA TGTGCCACCGAGACTAGCGGGAGGGGTTCAGATACGCAGTATTTT.

This clone has more than one count but fewer than ten. This sequence joins TRBV6-6 and TRBJ2-6; no reliable D call. The CDR3 extends over 15 amino acids. V dropped 2 bases and J dropped 2 bases, with 7 bases sitting between them. The germline V gene has CDR1 MNHNY and CDR2 SVGAGI (reference sequence). As DNA, the CDR3 is TGTGCCAGCAGTTACGGGCAGACTGGGGCCAACGTCCTGACTTTC. It is translated as CASSYGQTGANVLTF.

The rearrangement joins TRBV27 to TRBJ2-1; D is ambiguous. The germline gives CDR1 MNHEY, CDR2 SMNVEV (reference sequence). Trimming stripped 3 bases from V and 0 bases from J, with 15 bases between. This CDR3 is built from 17 residues. The CDR3 protein is CASSLSTYQSSYNEQFF. The CDR3 coding sequence is TGTGCCAGCAGTTTGTCAACATATCAAAGCTCCTACAATGAGCAGTTCTTC.

The chain joins TRBV21-1 to TRBJ2-1; the D call TRBD1 from the table was never checked on the DNA. TRBV21-1 is deemed a pseudogene. CDR3 length: 9 amino acids. CDR3 nucleotides: TGTGCCCCCAGGAATGAGCAGTTCTTC. Translating gives CAPRNEQFF.

The rearrangement links TRBV19 to TRBJ2-7, with 14 bases fitting TRBD2. V was clipped by 3 bases and J by 6 bases; unmatched bases: 4. Germline V gene lookup returns CDR1 LNHDA and CDR2 SQIVND (reference sequence). CDR3 size: 15 residues. CDR3 region: CASSMGLAGVSEQYF. CDR3 bases: TGTGCCAGTAGTATGGGACTAGCGGGAGTGAGCGAGCAGTACTTC.

With regard to this clone: At one boundary the junction diverges from the germline segment, which might be a read error. The chain carries TRBV11-2 and TRBJ2-5, with D possibly matching TRBD2 (6 bases). The length of the CDR3 is 15 residues. The germline gives CDR1 SGHAT, CDR2 FQNNGV. CDR3 DNA: TGTGCCAGCAGCTTAGACGGGAGAAGCCAAGGGACCCAGTACTTC. This sequence encodes CASSLDGRSQGTQYF.

The chain joins TRBV6-5 to TRBJ2-2; 8 nucleotides match TRBD1. Germline lookup yields CDR1 MNHEY and CDR2 SVGAGI. Losses at the gene ends were 2 bases for V and 6 bases for J; bases not matched to a gene: 5. This CDR3 is 15 amino acids long. The CDR3 region is CASSYPSGGPGELFF. In DNA form, the CDR3 reads TGTGCCAGCAGTTACCCCTCAGGGGGCCCCGGGGAGCTGTTTTTT.

The chain employs TRBV28 and TRBJ2-7; 11 bases align to TRBD2. V lost 5 bases, J lost 4 bases, and 19 bases stayed unmatched. Germline loops: CDR1 MDHEN, CDR2 SYDVKM. CDR3 length: 19 amino acids. Here the CDR3 reads CASSTKLSGRAGKAYEQYF. Written as DNA, the CDR3 is TGTGCCAGCAGTACTAAACTTAGCGGGAGGGCCGGTAAGGCGTACGAGCAGTACTTC. Using reference TRBV28 and TRBJ2-7 for the parts outside the CDR3, the full variable domain is DVKVTQSSRYLVKRTGEKVFLECVQDMDHENMFWYRQDPGLGLRLIYFSYDVKMKEKGDIPEGYSVSREKKERFSLILESASTNQTSMYLCASSTKLSGRAGKAYEQYFGPGTRLTVT.

The V and J genes are TRBV5-1 and TRBJ2-7; 10 nucleotides match TRBD1. CDR3 length: 14 amino acids. Germline V gives CDR1 SGHRS, CDR2 YFSETQ. V trimming: 5 bases; J trimming: 5 bases; junction bases outside the gene matches: 7. The chain's CDR3 is CASSYVGQGDEQYF. CDR3 DNA sequence: TGCGCCAGCAGTTATGTAGGACAGGGGGACGAGCAGTACTTC.

The V and J genes are TRBV7-9 and TRBJ2-1; D possibly corresponds to TRBD2 (5 bases). V gave up 3 bases and J gave up 10 bases, with 7 bases separating them. This CDR3 comprises 11 residues. Germline CDR1 is SEHNR and CDR2 is FQNEAQ (reference sequence). In DNA, the CDR3 is TGTGCCAGCAGCTTCGGGAAGGAGCAGTTCTTC. It codes for CASSFGKEQFF.

The rearrangement links TRBV7-2 to TRBJ2-1; D remains unclear. Germline CDR1 and CDR2: SGHTA and FQGNSA. CDR3 size: 16 residues. Trimming removed 3 bases from V and 7 bases from J, with 19 bases in between. The CDR3 sequence: CASSFRSAGSRNEQFF. Here the CDR3 DNA reads TGTGCCAGCAGCTTTAGGTCGGCCGGGTCTAGGAATGAGCAGTTCTTC.

The V gene is TRBV6-1, the J gene TRBJ2-7; the D gene is possibly TRBD2 (5 bases). V was pared by 7 bases and J by 0 bases, with 16 bases between. The germline V gene has CDR1 MNHNS and CDR2 SASEGT. The CDR3 extends over 15 amino acids. The DNA of the CDR3 is TGTGCCAGCATCCTAGACTATCCCTCCTCCTACGAGCAGTACTTC. Its translation: CASILDYPSSYEQYF.

V and J are TRBV9 and TRBJ1-2, with D possibly matching TRBD1 (6 bases). Germline loops: CDR1 SGDLS, CDR2 YYNGEE. The CDR3 is 13 residues long. V was cut by 4 bases and J by 7 bases, with 14 bases left in between. The CDR3 region has the DNA TGTGCCAGCAGCTCACGGGGGGGGCTTGGCTACACCTTC. It is translated as CASSSRGGLGYTF.

The chain joins TRBV30 to TRBJ2-7; 12 nucleotides agree with TRBD1. The CDR3 is made up of 12 amino acids. The V segment lost 7 bases and the J segment 6 bases; nucleotides outside the gene matches: 4. Per the germline V gene, CDR1 is GTSNPN and CDR2 is SVGIG (reference sequence). The CDR3 sequence: CALGTGGPEQYF. CDR3 in DNA: TGTGCCTTAGGGACAGGGGGCCCCGAGCAGTACTTC. Using reference TRBV30 and TRBJ2-7 for the parts outside the CDR3, the full variable domain is SQTIHQWPATLVQPVGSPLSLECTVEGTSNPNLYWYRQAAGRGLQLLFYSVGIGQISSEVPQNLSASRPQDRQFILSSKKLLLSDSGFYLCALGTGGPEQYFGPGTRLTVT.

This clone was detected a few times. This chain joins TRBV5-1 and TRBJ2-2; D is ambiguous. Germline CDR1 is SGHRS and CDR2 is YFSETQ. The CDR3 has 12 residues. Trimming removed 2 bases at V and 7 bases at J, with 6 bases between. CDR3 sequence (DNA): TGCGCCAGCAGCTTAGGAGACGGGGAGCTGTTTTTT. The encoded protein is CASSLGDGELFF.